The 21 T cell receptor beta chains presented below share a single source sample, sequenced in a study of blood T cell repertoires in COVID-19. Only in-frame clones appear in the TCRdb table, and some are missing; sequencing was by immunoSEQ multiplex PCR. The sample lists 100,000 to 150,000 clones; more than 90% were seen once. Sequenced sample: peripheral blood. These receptors all stem from a man over 45 with active COVID-19.

The gene calls are TRBV11-2 and TRBJ2-2; no definite D call. CDR1 SGHAT and CDR2 FQNNGV come from the germline V gene. The CDR3 consists of 13 residues. Trimming removed 2 bases at V and 2 bases at J, with 3 bases between. CDR3: CASSLTNTGELFF. For the CDR3, the DNA is TGTGCCAGCAGCTTAACAAACACCGGGGAGCTGTTTTTT. The complete variable domain, with remaining parts taken from reference TRBV11-2 and TRBJ2-2, reads EAGVAQSPRYKIIEKRQSVAFWCNPISGHATLYWYQQILGQGPKLLIQFQNNGVVDDSQLPKDRFSAERLKGVDSTLKIQPAKLEDSAVYLCASSLTNTGELFFGEGSRLTVL.

This clone was observed a handful of times. The V and J genes are TRBV6-6 and TRBJ1-6, with a weak D call TRBD1 (6 bases). The V gene's germline CDR1 is MNHNY and CDR2 SVGAGI (reference sequence). Deletions cut 5 bases from V and 6 bases from J, with 17 bases between. The CDR3 is 16 residues long. CDR3 sequence: CASSRQQGSVNSPLHF. The CDR3 bases are TGTGCCAGCAGTCGACAACAGGGCTCGGTTAATTCACCCCTCCACTTT.

The chain is built from TRBV5-1 and TRBJ2-7; perhaps TRBD2 as D (7 bases). Trimming cost V 5 bases and J 3 bases, with 18 bases left between them. The germline V gene encodes CDR1 SGHRS and CDR2 YFSETQ. The CDR3 is made up of 15 amino acids. CDR3 protein: CASRRTTGGLYEQYF. The CDR3 DNA is TGCGCCAGCAGGAGGACCACGGGGGGCCTCTACGAGCAGTACTTC.

V usage is TRBV6-4 and J usage is TRBJ2-1; 8 nucleotides align to TRBD2. Looked up from germline, CDR1 is MRHNA and CDR2 is SNTAGT. The CDR3 has 16 residues. J gave up 8 bases and V 0 bases, and 9 bases lay outside the gene matches. The chain's CDR3 is CASSDSISGGADEQFF. CDR3 nucleotides: TGTGCCAGCAGTGACTCGATATCCGGGGGGGCCGATGAGCAGTTCTTC.

V gene TRBV5-1 combines with J gene TRBJ2-2; TRBD2 matches 11 bases. CDR3 length: 16 amino acids. Germline CDR1 and CDR2: SGHRS and YFSETQ. The ends lost 7 bases at V and 6 bases at J; junction bases unmatched: 11. Here the CDR3 DNA reads TGCGCCAGCCGGCCCGCGGGTAGCGGGGGGGCCGGGGAGCTGTTTTTT. This codes for CASRPAGSGGAGELFF.

CDR3 DNA: TGTGCCAGTAGTATAGCCCCAGGGGAGTATTTCTACAATGAGCAGTTCTTC. Protein sequence: CASSIAPGEYFYNEQFF. This chain uses TRBV19 with TRBJ2-1, with D maybe TRBD1 (6 bases). Germline CDR1 LNHDA, CDR2 SQIVND (reference sequence). The ends were cut back, 1 base at V and 3 bases at J, with 16 bases in the middle. CDR3 length equals 17 residues.

The V gene is TRBV27, the J gene TRBJ2-7; 9 nucleotides align to TRBD1. Germline V gives CDR1 MNHEY, CDR2 SMNVEV (reference sequence). The V and J ends lost 6 bases and 3 bases, in that order; junction bases with no gene match: 9. CDR3 length: 15 residues. CDR3 bases: TGTGCCAGCAGCCCGGGACAGGGATCAGGCTACGAGCAGTACGTC. Protein: CASSPGQGSGYEQYV.

The chain employs TRBV5-1 and TRBJ1-2, with D hard to call. This CDR3 has 14 residues. Trimming shortened V by 4 bases and J by 2 bases, and 12 bases separated the two germline ends. CDR1 and CDR2 from the germline V gene are SGHRS and YFSETQ. The CDR3 protein is CASSMGSQNYGYTF. CDR3 DNA: TGCGCCAGCAGCATGGGGAGCCAGAACTATGGCTACACCTTC.

V and J are TRBV2 and TRBJ1-2; D gene unclear. The CDR3 length is 12 residues. Germline V CDR1 and CDR2: SNHLY, FYNNEI. The V and J ends lost 4 bases and 6 bases respectively, with 9 bases between them. CDR3 protein: CASSAAVNGYTF. In DNA form, the CDR3 reads TGTGCCAGCAGTGCCGCGGTCAATGGCTACACCTTC.

CDR3 amino acids: CASSPGEGRITDTQYF. As DNA, the CDR3 is TGTGCCAGCAGCCCTGGAGAGGGCAGGATCACAGATACGCAGTATTTT. V is TRBV5-6 and J is TRBJ2-3, with D tentatively TRBD2 (5 bases). The CDR3 runs 16 residues. CDR1 and CDR2 from the germline V gene are SGHDT and YYEEEE. V was clipped by 4 bases and J by 2 bases, with 17 bases between them.

The gene calls are TRBV6-5 and TRBJ1-2; maybe TRBD1 (5 bases). The length of the CDR3 is 14 residues. V was trimmed by 6 bases and J by 5 bases, leaving 16 bases between them. The germline CDR1 and CDR2 sequences are MNHEY and SVGAGI. This chain's CDR3 is CASRRKGSAYGYTF. The DNA for the CDR3 is TGTGCCAGCAGGCGAAAGGGGTCCGCTTATGGCTACACCTTC.

This chain uses TRBV2 with TRBJ2-4; possibly TRBD1 for D (6 bases). Germline V gene sequence: CDR1 SNHLY, CDR2 FYNNEI. This CDR3 has 15 residues. V lost 7 bases and J 6 bases, leaving 19 bases between the germline ends. As DNA, the CDR3 is TGTGCCAGCACTACCAACAGGGCTTCGGGAAACATTCAGTACTTC. As protein: CASTTNRASGNIQYF.

V usage is TRBV9 and J usage is TRBJ2-3; D is ambiguous. The V end lost 0 bases, the J end lost 6 bases, and 11 bases lay between the germline ends. Per germline, CDR1 SGDLS and CDR2 YYNGEE. This CDR3 has 14 amino acids. The CDR3 here is CASSVVINSDTQYF. CDR3 bases: TGTGCCAGCAGCGTAGTTATAAATTCGGATACGCAGTATTTT.

V is TRBV6-6 and J is TRBJ2-1; 7 bases are shared with TRBD2. There are 15 residues in the CDR3. The ends lost 2 bases at V and 7 bases at J; junction bases unmatched: 8. Germline V CDR1 and CDR2: MNHNY, SVGAGI (reference sequence). The CDR3 DNA reads TGTGCCAGCAGTTACGGCGGGAGTGGAAAGAATGAGCAGTTCTTC. Translation gives CASSYGGSGKNEQFF.

The rearrangement links TRBV19 to TRBJ2-7; D perhaps matches TRBD1 (6 bases). This CDR3 is 13 amino acids long. V lost 8 bases and J 2 bases, leaving 13 bases between the germline ends. Germline values: CDR1 LNHDA, CDR2 SQIVND (reference sequence). CDR3 sequence: CASRQETPYEQYV. Written as DNA, the CDR3 is TGTGCCAGTCGACAGGAAACACCCTACGAGCAGTACGTC.

The chain employs TRBV7-9 and TRBJ1-1, with 9 bases fitting TRBD1. Germline lookup yields CDR1 SEHNR and CDR2 FQNEAQ (reference sequence). Trimming at V came to 5 bases and at J to 0 bases, leaving 10 bases not matched to a gene. The CDR3 loop spans 17 amino acids. The DNA of the CDR3 is TGTGCCAGCAGCCACACAGGGGGCTTAGTGATGAACACTGAAGCTTTCTTT. Amino acids: CASSHTGGLVMNTEAFF.

This clone came up a few times. The gene calls are TRBV12-2 and TRBJ1-1; the table names TRBD1, a call not compared with the DNA. TRBV12-2 corresponds to a pseudogene. The CDR3 has 18 residues. The CDR3: CASRSIRDKGRLSHEAFF. The CDR3 DNA follows: TGTGCAAGTCGCTCCATCCGGGACAAGGGGCGGTTGTCCCATGAAGCTTTCTTT.

V usage is TRBV15 and J usage is TRBJ2-3; possible D gene TRBD2, 7 bases. The V gene's germline CDR1 is LNHNV and CDR2 YYDKDF (reference sequence). Trimming took off 3 bases at V and 5 bases at J, with 15 bases between the two ends. This CDR3 region has 15 residues. CDR3 sequence reads: CATSSSTGGGDTQYF. CDR3 sequence (DNA): TGTGCCACCAGCAGCTCCACGGGGGGCGGAGATACGCAGTATTTT.

V is TRBV19 and J is TRBJ2-2; 8 bases are shared with TRBD1. J was trimmed by 9 bases and V by 3 bases; bases with no gene match: 6. The CDR3 spans 14 residues. Germline V gives CDR1 LNHDA, CDR2 SQIVND (reference sequence). CDR3 DNA: TGTGCCAGTAGTATTGGGGCAGGGGGCCGGGAGCTGTTTTTT. Residues: CASSIGAGGRELFF. Complete variable domain (other parts from reference TRBV19 and TRBJ2-2): DGGITQSPKYLFRKEGQNVTLSCEQNLNHDAMYWYRQDPGQGLRLIYYSQIVNDFQKGDIAEGYSVSREKKESFPLTVTSAQKNPTAFYLCASSIGAGGRELFFGEGSRLTVL.

This chain connects TRBV5-3 to TRBJ2-2; perhaps TRBD2 as D (6 bases). TRBV5-3 has ORF status, its function being uncertain. This CDR3 has 14 amino acids. V was shortened by 4 bases and J by 6 bases, with 13 bases between the two germline ends. CDR3 in DNA: TGTGCCAGAAGCCTGACTAGTCCGGCCGGGGAGCTGTTTTTT. Translating gives CARSLTSPAGELFF.

Of note for this clone: The germline gene is not matched at one end of the junction; a read error may be the cause. This rearrangement joins TRBV23-1 to TRBJ2-1; tentatively, D is TRBD2 (5 bases). TRBV23-1 qualifies as an ORF whose function is uncertain. The CDR3 totals 17 residues. For the CDR3, the DNA is TGCGCCAGCAGTCAATTTTTAGTCCCCCCCGACTACTATGAGCAGTTCTTC. It translates to CASSQFLVPPDYYEQFF.